The 3 T cell receptor beta chains below come from one sample, sequenced in a study of T-cell memory formation after mild COVID-19. TCRdb independently ran MiXCR on the 5' RACE reads; one entry per CDR3 protein. The data hold around 450,000 distinct CDR3 sequences, with roughly 24% observed a single time. The sequenced sample was PBMCs or a T cell subset sorted from them (not recorded which). The receptor source for this set is an adult woman who had mild COVID-19 (a few samples of this study predate the infection). Cell type and time point are not known.

This clonotype was found a few times. The chain combines TRBV5-1 with TRBJ2-7, with D perhaps being TRBD1 or TRBD2 (6 bases each). The CDR3 runs to 15 residues. Trimming stripped 1 base from V and 3 bases from J, with 14 bases between. Looked up from germline, CDR1 is SGHRS and CDR2 is YFSETQ. CDR3 sequence reads: CASSLLGGAGYEQYF. Written as DNA, the CDR3 is TGCGCCAGCAGCTTGTTGGGGGGCGCCGGCTACGAGCAGTACTTC.

This clonotype occurred a few times. This rearrangement joins TRBV4-2 to TRBJ1-5; 9 bases agree with TRBD1. V trimming: 3 bases; J trimming: 7 bases; junction bases outside the gene matches: 4. This CDR3 is 14 amino acids long. Germline CDR1 and CDR2: LGHNA and YNFKEQ. CDR3 region: CASSHWDRDQPQHF. The CDR3 DNA is TGTGCCAGCAGCCACTGGGACAGGGACCAGCCCCAGCATTTT.

This chain links TRBV15 with TRBJ1-2; 7 bases are shared with TRBD1. CDR1 is LNHNV, CDR2 YYDKDF, per germline (reference sequence). The CDR3 has 15 amino acids. V lost 0 bases, J lost 7 bases, and 8 bases stayed unmatched. The CDR3 here is CATSRDREGASGYTF. CDR3 coding DNA: TGTGCCACCAGCAGAGATCGAGAGGGGGCGAGTGGCTACACCTTC.